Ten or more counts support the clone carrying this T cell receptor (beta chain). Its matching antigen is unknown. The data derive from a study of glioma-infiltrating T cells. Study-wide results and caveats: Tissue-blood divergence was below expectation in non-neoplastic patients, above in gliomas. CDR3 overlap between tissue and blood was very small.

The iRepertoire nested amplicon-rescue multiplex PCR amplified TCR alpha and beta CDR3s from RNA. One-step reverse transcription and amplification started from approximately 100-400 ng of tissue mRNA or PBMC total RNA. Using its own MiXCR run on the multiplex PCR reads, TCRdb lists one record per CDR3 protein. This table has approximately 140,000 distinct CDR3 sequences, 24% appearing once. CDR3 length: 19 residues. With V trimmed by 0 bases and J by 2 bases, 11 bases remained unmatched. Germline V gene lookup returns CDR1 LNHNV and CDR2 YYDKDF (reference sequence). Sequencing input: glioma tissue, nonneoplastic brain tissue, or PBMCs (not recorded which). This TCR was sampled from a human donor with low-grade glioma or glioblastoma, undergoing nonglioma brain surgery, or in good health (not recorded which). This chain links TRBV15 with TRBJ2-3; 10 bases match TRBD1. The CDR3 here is CATSRDRVGTGDLTDTQYF. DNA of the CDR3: TGTGCCACCAGCAGAGACCGGGTAGGGACAGGGGACCTCACAGATACGCAGTATTTT.